A selection of T cell receptor beta chains follows, all from one sample in a study of TIL therapy for anti-PD-1-resistant metastatic lung cancer. Sequencing used immunoSEQ multiplex PCR; TCRdb keeps in-frame clones, though not all of them. The sample carries about 32,000 clones, about 70% recorded once. This specimen was blood, taken at baseline. The receptors here all came from a woman aged 30 to 85 with non-small cell lung cancer. Each CDR3 is given with its conserved first and last residue. The D gene is left open where the match is weak. Size values are once, few and many counts, or a class for expanded clones, and some rows have none.

TRBD1	NA	TRBJ2-1	TRBV18	CASSPFRDRGYNEQFF	TGTGCCAGCTCACCGTTCCGGGACAGGGGGTACAATGAGCAGTTCTTC
TRBD2	NA	TRBJ2-2	TRBV5-1	CASSPKTSGSSAGELFF	TGCGCCAGCAGCCCAAAGACTAGCGGGAGTTCTGCCGGGGAGCTGTTTTTT
TRBD1	NA	TRBJ1-5	TRBV9	CASSAGQGEQPQHF	TGTGCCAGCAGCGCGGGACAGGGAGAACAGCCCCAGCATTTT
TRBD1	NA	TRBJ2-2	TRBV7-6	CASSLARGGISAGELFF	TGTGCCAGCAGCTTAGCGAGAGGGGGCATAAGTGCCGGGGAGCTGTTTTTT
TRBD2	NA	TRBJ2-7	TRBV5-6	CASSSIQAGGYGEQYF	TGTGCCAGCAGCTCTATTCAGGCGGGAGGTTACGGCGAGCAGTACTTC
NA	NA	TRBJ2-7	TRBV7-8	CASSGGLWTYEQYF	TGTGCCAGCAGCGGAGGGTTGTGGACCTACGAGCAGTACTTC
NA	NA	TRBJ2-1	TRBV2	CASSVAYNEQFF	TGTGCCAGCAGTGTAGCCTACAATGAGCAGTTCTTC
NA	NA	TRBJ2-7	TRBV13	CASSLGKGYEQYF	TGTGCCAGCAGCTTAGGCAAAGGCTACGAGCAGTACTTC
NA	NA	TRBJ2-1	TRBV5-1	CASSTGYNEQFF	TGCGCCAGCAGCACTGGCTACAATGAGCAGTTCTTC
NA	NA	TRBJ2-1	TRBV4-1	CASSQVSGDNEQFF	TGCGCCAGCAGCCAAGTTTCAGGGGACAATGAGCAGTTCTTC
NA	NA	TRBJ2-5	TRBV11-3	CASSLRFGETQYF	TGTGCCAGCAGCTTAAGGTTTGGAGAGACCCAGTACTTC
NA	few	TRBJ1-1	TRBV28	CASSVDGNTEAFF	TGTGCCAGCAGCGTCGACGGGAACACTGAAGCTTTCTTT
NA	NA	TRBJ2-7	TRBV28	CASSGAYEQYF	TGTGCCAGCAGTGGAGCCTACGAGCAGTACTTC
NA	NA	TRBJ1-2	TRBV4-2	CASSQDPGMSYGYTF	TGTGCCAGCAGCCAAGATCCGGGGATGAGCTATGGCTACACCTTC
NA	NA	TRBJ1-6	TRBV30	CAWSSGLNSPLHF	TGTGCCTGGAGCTCGGGCCTAAATTCACCCCTCCACTTT
NA	NA	TRBJ1-1	TRBV27	CASSPPHTYAEAFF	TGTGCCAGCAGTCCCCCCCACACTTACGCTGAAGCTTTCTTT
TRBD1	NA	TRBJ2-7	TRBV5-1	CASWDRVHEQYF	TGCGCCAGCTGGGACAGGGTCCACGAGCAGTACTTC
TRBD1	NA	TRBJ1-5	TRBV6-5	CASSNRGRGNQPQHF	TGTGCCAGCAGTAACAGGGGTAGGGGCAATCAGCCCCAGCATTTT
TRBD1	NA	TRBJ1-1	TRBV10-2	CASWDRKRNTEAFF	TGCGCCAGCTGGGACAGGAAAAGGAACACTGAAGCTTTCTTT
NA	NA	TRBJ2-5	TRBV30	CAWSAPDVRETQYF	TGTGCCTGGAGTGCTCCGGATGTACGGGAGACCCAGTACTTC
NA	NA	TRBJ2-1	TRBV7-7	CASSDGGREQFF	TGTGCCAGCAGCGATGGGGGGCGGGAGCAGTTCTTC
TRBD2	NA	TRBJ2-1	TRBV5-1	CASSLSPGGGNEQFF	TGCGCCAGCAGCTTGTCCCCGGGAGGGGGCAATGAGCAGTTCTTC
NA	NA	TRBJ2-6	TRBV30	CAWTRDLGANVLTF	TGTGCCTGGACCAGGGACCTTGGGGCCAACGTCCTGACTTTC
TRBD2	once	TRBJ2-2	TRBV4-2	CASSLAGLAGGPWTGELFF	TGTGCCAGCAGCTTAGCCGGACTAGCGGGAGGGCCTTGGACCGGGGAGCTGTTTTTT
TRBD2	NA	TRBJ2-7	TRBV10-3	CAISRPGTSGEAYEQYF	TGTGCCATCAGTCGGCCCGGGACTAGCGGGGAAGCCTACGAGCAGTACTTC
NA	NA	TRBJ2-3	TRBV6-5	CASSYVNRATDTQYF	TGTGCCAGCAGTTACGTGAACAGGGCTACAGATACGCAGTATTTT
NA	NA	TRBJ2-1	TRBV27	CASSQLAYNEQFF	TGTGCCAGCAGTCAACTAGCATACAATGAGCAGTTCTTC
NA	few	TRBJ1-1	TRBV19	CASSIGYRNTEAFF	TGTGCCAGTAGTATCGGTTACCGCAACACTGAAGCTTTCTTT
NA	NA	TRBJ1-1	TRBV9	CASSDPLGWGTEAFF	TGTGCCAGCAGCGACCCGCTCGGGTGGGGGACTGAAGCTTTCTTT
NA	NA	TRBJ2-3	TRBV5-1	CASNYGTHPSTDTQYF	TGCGCCAGCAATTACGGGACCCACCCTAGCACAGATACGCAGTATTTT
NA	NA	TRBJ1-5	TRBV2	CASRGGFGGWGNQPQHF	TGTGCCAGCAGGGGGGGGTTTGGAGGATGGGGCAATCAGCCCCAGCATTTT
NA	NA	TRBJ1-4	TRBV7-9	CASSLGGEKLFF	TGTGCCAGCAGCTTAGGAGGGGAAAAACTGTTTTTT
TRBD1	few	TRBJ1-5	TRBV11-2	CASSPGLGQGYSQPQHF	TGTGCCAGCAGCCCCGGCTTGGGACAGGGGTATAGCCAGCCCCAGCATTTT
NA	NA	TRBJ2-6	TRBV11-1	CASSRRANVLTF	TGTGCCAGCAGCCGTCGGGCCAACGTCCTGACTTTC
NA	few	TRBJ1-2	TRBV5-4	CASSLTREVTSGYTF	TGTGCCAGCAGCTTAACCAGGGAGGTGACGTCCGGCTACACCTTC
TRBD2	few	TRBJ2-1	TRBV6-1	CASSDRRLAGGNEQFF	TGTGCCAGCAGTGATCGAAGACTAGCGGGAGGGAATGAGCAGTTCTTC
NA	NA	TRBJ1-2	TRBV5-1	CASTLGGGARNYGYTF	TGCGCCAGCACCCTAGGCGGGGGCGCCAGGAACTATGGCTACACCTTC
NA	NA	TRBJ2-1	TRBV10-3	CAISGGEKRFF	TGTGCCATCAGTGGAGGGGAGAAGCGGTTCTTC
TRBD1	NA	TRBJ2-2	TRBV6-4	CASSNRYNRGNTGELFF	TGTGCCAGCAGCAACCGATACAACAGGGGCAACACCGGGGAGCTGTTTTTT
NA	NA	TRBJ2-1	TRBV11-3	CASSITGTRRQFF	TGTGCCAGCAGCATCACCGGGACACGGAGGCAGTTCTTC
NA	few	TRBJ2-7	TRBV11-2	CASSLGVVNDEQYF	TGTGCCAGCAGCCTGGGGGTAGTAAATGACGAGCAGTACTTC
NA	NA	TRBJ2-6	TRBV4-1	CASQAVSGANVLTF	TGCGCCAGTCAAGCGGTTTCCGGGGCCAACGTCCTGACTTTC
NA	NA	TRBJ2-7	TRBV7-2	CASSTTSTGEQYF	TGTGCCAGCAGCACGACTAGTACGGGCGAGCAGTACTTC
TRBD1	NA	TRBJ2-2	TRBV7-8	CALGGRGRVMTGELFF	TGTGCCCTTGGGGGCAGGGGGCGCGTCATGACCGGGGAGCTGTTTTTT
TRBD2	NA	TRBJ2-1	TRBV27	CASRGMGLAGVDEQFF	TGTGCCAGCCGGGGAATGGGACTAGCGGGAGTGGATGAGCAGTTCTTC
NA	NA	TRBJ2-1	TRBV7-8	CASSLWSGYEQFF	TGTGCCAGCAGCTTATGGAGCGGGTATGAGCAGTTCTTC
TRBD2	NA	TRBJ2-3	TRBV2	CASKRETDTQYF	TGTGCCAGCAAGCGGGAGACAGATACGCAGTATTTT
TRBD2	NA	TRBJ2-1	TRBV7-9	CASSLEAGVIFDEQFF	TGTGCCAGCAGCCTAGAAGCGGGAGTAATTTTCGATGAGCAGTTCTTC